Presented here are 20 T cell receptor beta chains from one specimen sequenced in a study of regulatory T cells in long-lasting Graves disease. CDR3 regions were amplified by Arm-PCR using iRepertoire HTBI primers to build TCR beta libraries. TCRdb independently ran MiXCR on the multiplex PCR reads; one entry per CDR3 protein. The sample has about 240,000 distinct CDR3 sequences, about 19% seen once. This sample's time point: newly diagnosed GD, antithyroid drugs for less than 3 months. Making the TCR library involved RNA that had been extracted from PBMCs. Sequencing was performed on peripheral blood mononuclear cells (PBMCs), taken at new diagnosis, from a patient treated with antithyroid drugs. The receptor source for this set is a female donor with Graves disease.

The chain recombines TRBV4-2 with TRBJ2-3; 12 bases fit TRBD2. V lost 1 base to trimming and J lost 6 bases; unmatched junction nucleotides: 5. CDR1 and CDR2 (germline): LGHNA, YNFKEQ. The CDR3 totals 16 residues. The CDR3 nucleotides read TGTGCCAGCAGCCAAGGGCTAGCGGGGGGGCTGGATACGCAGTATTTT. It encodes CASSQGLAGGLDTQYF.

The chain links TRBV7-2 to TRBJ1-3, with D unresolved. V dropped 1 base and J dropped 0 bases, with 7 bases sitting between them. This CDR3 is built from 15 residues. The germline V gene encodes CDR1 SGHTA and CDR2 FQGNSA. This CDR3 is CASSLVVGSGNTIYF. Written as DNA, the CDR3 is TGTGCCAGCAGCTTAGTTGTTGGCTCTGGAAACACCATATATTTT. Supplemented by reference TRBV7-2 and TRBJ1-3, the full variable domain reads GAGVSQSPSNKVTEKGKDVELRCDPISGHTALYWYRQSLGQGLEFLIYFQGNSAPDKSGLPSDRFSAERTGGSVSTLTIQRTQQEDSAVYLCASSLVVGSGNTIYFGEGSWLTVV.

Concerning this clonotype itself: Being one base from a much bigger clone, this may be a read error. The chain couples TRBV9 to TRBJ2-3; 8 bases are a match to TRBD2. Germline lookup yields CDR1 SGDLS and CDR2 YYNGEE. The CDR3 consists of 15 residues. The CDR3 DNA is TGTGCCAGCAGCCCACGGGCGGGGGGCCTGGACGAGCAGCACTTC. Its protein is CASSPRAGGLDEQHF.

This clonotype was counted at least ten times. The rearrangement links TRBV7-2 to TRBJ2-1; D is uncertain. Between the trimmed V and J ends, which lost 4 bases and 2 bases, there was a span of 12 bases. Germline CDR1 and CDR2: SGHTA and FQGNSA. This CDR3 has 15 amino acids. The CDR3: CASSYGPVPYNEQFF. The CDR3 nucleotides read TGTGCCAGCAGCTACGGACCAGTGCCCTACAATGAGCAGTTCTTC.

As concerns this clonotype: A read error is the likely source, as a far larger clone sits one nucleotide away. The gene calls are TRBV7-2 and TRBJ2-7, with 9 bases that match TRBD1. CDR1 SGHTA and CDR2 FQGNSA come from the germline V gene. CDR3 size: 14 residues. CDR3 DNA: TGTGACAGCAGTCCCGGGACAGGGACAGACGAGCAGTACTTC. This translates into CDSSPGTGTDEQYF.

The chain is built from TRBV10-3 and TRBJ1-6; D gene uncertain. The V gene lost 3 bases and the J gene lost 5 bases, with 11 bases spanning the gap. The CDR3 spans 15 residues. The germline V gene has CDR1 ENHRY and CDR2 SYGVKD. DNA for the CDR3: TGTGCCATCAGTGATAACGGCGGAGATAATTCACCCCTCCACTTT. Its translation is CAISDNGGDNSPLHF.

J is TRBJ2-3 and V is TRBV4-2, with 12 bases lining up with TRBD2. The CDR3 covers 17 residues. Germline trimming cut 0 bases from V and 3 bases from J; bases unmatched to any gene: 4. Germline V gives CDR1 LGHNA, CDR2 YNFKEQ. CDR3 in amino acids: CASSQELAGGGTDTQYF. The DNA of the CDR3 is TGTGCCAGCAGCCAAGAACTAGCGGGAGGAGGGACAGATACGCAGTATTTT.

The rearrangement joins TRBV6-5 to TRBJ2-2; possible D gene TRBD1, 6 bases. The germline V gene encodes CDR1 MNHEY and CDR2 SVGAGI. This CDR3 comprises 15 residues. Trimming removed 2 bases at V and 1 base at J, with 8 bases between. The CDR3 bases are TGTGCCAGCAGTTACCAGGGACAGAACACCGGGGAGCTGTTTTTT. As protein: CASSYQGQNTGELFF.

With respect to this clonotype: This may come from a read error, since a much larger clone is one base off. This rearrangement joins TRBV11-2 to TRBJ1-1; TRBD1 is a possible D gene (5 bases). CDR3 length: 12 residues. Germline CDR1 and CDR2: SGHAT and FQNNGV. V was shortened by 3 bases and J by 11 bases, with 13 bases between the two germline ends. As DNA, the CDR3 is TGTGCCAGCAGCTTCGGGGCGGGACCGGCTTTCTTT. It specifies CASSFGAGPAFF. The complete variable domain, with remaining parts taken from reference TRBV11-2 and TRBJ1-1, reads EAGVAQSPRYKIIEKRQSVAFWCNPISGHATLYWYQQILGQGPKLLIQFQNNGVVDDSQLPKDRFSAERLKGVDSTLKIQPAKLEDSAVYLCASSFGAGPAFFGQGTRLTVV.

In this sample, this clonotype turned up many times. The chain links TRBV2 to TRBJ2-1, with D possibly TRBD2 on 5 matching bases. The germline CDR1 and CDR2 sequences are SNHLY and FYNNEI. Trimming removed 1 base from V and 0 bases from J, with 10 bases in between. The CDR3 is made up of 16 amino acids. DNA of the CDR3: TGTGCCAGCAGTGAAGTCGCGACTACCTCCTACAATGAGCAGTTCTTC. Its translation: CASSEVATTSYNEQFF. Variable domain in full (rest from reference TRBV2 and TRBJ2-1): EPEVTQTPSHQVTQMGQEVILRCVPISNHLYFYWYRQILGQKVEFLVSFYNNEISEKSEIFDDQFSVERPDGSNFTLKIRSTKLEDSAMYFCASSEVATTSYNEQFFGPGTRLTVL.

Points on this clonotype: A junction boundary mismatches the germline segment, possibly from a read error. The rearrangement uses TRBV4-2 and TRBJ1-4, with D tentatively TRBD1 (6 bases). Germline CDR1 LGHNA, CDR2 YNFKEQ. The CDR3 runs to 14 residues. For the CDR3, the DNA is TGTGCCAGCAGCCAAGTAACAGGGAGAGAAAGACTGTTTTTT. It codes for CASSQVTGRERLFF.

The chain recombines TRBV6-2 or TRBV6-3 with TRBJ2-3; 9 nucleotides line up with TRBD1. J was trimmed by 2 bases and V by 2 bases; bases with no gene match: 2. CDR1 MNHEY and CDR2 SVGEGT come from the germline V gene. The CDR3 is 15 amino acids. The CDR3 loop is CASSYRTGDTDTQYF. The CDR3 DNA sequence: TGTGCCAGCAGTTACAGGACAGGGGACACAGATACGCAGTATTTT.

This clonotype came up many times. The genes are TRBV18 and TRBJ1-1, with D unclear. The CDR3 sequence is 13 residues long. Trimming pared 6 bases from V and 7 bases from J, leaving 15 bases between. Germline lookup yields CDR1 KGHSH and CDR2 LQKENI. This CDR3 reads CASSPQARGEAFF. Written as DNA, the CDR3 is TGTGCCAGCTCCCCGCAGGCCCGGGGTGAAGCTTTCTTT. Complete variable domain (other parts from reference TRBV18 and TRBJ1-1): NAGVMQNPRHLVRRRGQEARLRCSPMKGHSHVYWYRQLPEEGLKFMVYLQKENIIDESGMPKERFSAEFPKEGPSILRIQQVVRGDSAAYFCASSPQARGEAFFGQGTRLTVV.

The rearrangement links TRBV20-1 to TRBJ2-7, with a possible D match to TRBD2 (5 bases). Germline CDR1 and CDR2: DFQATT and SNEGSKA (reference sequence). V was shortened by 1 base and J by 1 base, with 17 bases between the two germline ends. This CDR3 is built from 16 residues. In nucleotides, the CDR3 is TGCAGTGCTAGAGCCGGGGAAGGATCGGGGTCCTACGAGCAGTACTTC. Translating gives CSARAGEGSGSYEQYF.

This clonotype was observed many times. The chain is built from TRBV7-9 and TRBJ1-5; no firm D call. The CDR3 covers 12 residues. With 2 bases removed from V and 4 bases from J, the gap between germline ends came to 3 bases. Germline values: CDR1 SEHNR, CDR2 FQNEAQ (reference sequence). The chain's CDR3 is CASSLPNQPQHF. DNA of the CDR3: TGTGCCAGCAGCTTACCAAATCAGCCCCAGCATTTT.

Remarks on this clonotype: A much larger clonotype is one base distant, so this may be a read error. The chain links TRBV15 to TRBJ2-1; weak D call: TRBD2 (6 bases). CDR1 is LNHNV, CDR2 YYDKDF, per germline (reference sequence). V was clipped by 8 bases and J by 6 bases, with 23 bases between them. This CDR3 comprises 16 residues. The CDR3 spells CATCPYTGEWGNEQFF. The CDR3 DNA follows: TGTGCCACCTGCCCCTACACGGGAGAGTGGGGCAATGAGCAGTTCTTC.

This clonotype was counted ten times or more. The V call is TRBV18, the J call TRBJ1-1; D remains unclear. Germline lookup yields CDR1 KGHSH and CDR2 LQKENI. V gave up 0 bases and J gave up 2 bases, with 7 bases separating them. This CDR3 has 14 residues. The CDR3 DNA follows: TGTGCCAGCTCACCACCTGGGGTAAACACTGAAGCTTTCTTT. This sequence encodes CASSPPGVNTEAFF. Full variable domain (missing parts from reference TRBV18 and TRBJ1-1): NAGVMQNPRHLVRRRGQEARLRCSPMKGHSHVYWYRQLPEEGLKFMVYLQKENIIDESGMPKERFSAEFPKEGPSILRIQQVVRGDSAAYFCASSPPGVNTEAFFGQGTRLTVV.

This rearrangement joins TRBV20-1 to TRBJ2-7, with 14 bases lining up with TRBD2. The germline V gene encodes CDR1 DFQATT and CDR2 SNEGSKA (reference sequence). Trimming took 6 bases from V and 10 from J; bases not matched to a gene: 5. The length of the CDR3 is 12 residues. Written as DNA, the CDR3 is TGCAGTGCGCAGACTAGCGGGAGGGCCCAGTACTTC. This codes for CSAQTSGRAQYF.

This clonotype was recorded a few times. The V and J genes are TRBV5-8 and TRBJ1-4; 9 nucleotides agree with TRBD1. Germline lookup yields CDR1 SGHTS and CDR2 YDEGEE. This CDR3 has 15 amino acids. Trimming took 2 bases from V and 3 from J; bases not matched to a gene: 2. The CDR3 coding sequence is TGTGCCAGCAGCTTACAGGGGGCAGCTAATGAAAAACTGTTTTTT. Translating gives CASSLQGAANEKLFF. Drawing the rest from reference TRBV5-8 and TRBJ1-4, the complete variable domain is EAGVTQSPTHLIKTRGQQATLRCSPISGHTSVYWYQQALGLGLQFLLWYDEGEERNRGNFPPRFSGRQFPNYSSELNVNALELEDSALYLCASSLQGAANEKLFFGSGTQLSVL.

The chain recombines TRBV12-3 or TRBV12-4 with TRBJ2-5, with 8 positions matching TRBD1. Losses at the gene ends were 6 bases for V and 5 bases for J; bases not matched to a gene: 8. The CDR3 covers 14 residues. In DNA form, the CDR3 reads TGTGCCAGCAGCTGGACAGGGTATCAGGAGACCCAGTACTTC. It translates to CASSWTGYQETQYF.